This entry lists 10 T cell receptor beta chains sequenced from one sample in a study of blood T cell repertoires in COVID-19. Measured with immunoSEQ multiplex PCR; TCRdb has only the in-frame clones, and not every one. The sample records fewer than 120,000 clones, around nine tenths being singletons. Sequencing input: peripheral blood. These receptors were obtained from a human donor in a cohort sampled during active COVID-19.

This clone was seen a single time. This chain uses TRBV19 with TRBJ2-1; TRBD1 agrees at 9 bases. Germline-derived CDR1 and CDR2 are LNHDA and SQIVND (reference sequence). This CDR3 has 14 amino acids. J was trimmed by 3 bases and V by 9 bases; bases with no gene match: 6. CDR3 sequence (DNA): TGTGCCAGCTCCGGGACAGGGAGCTACAATGAGCAGTTCTTC. Its translation: CASSGTGSYNEQFF.

The CDR3 loop reads CASSADTNQPQHF. The CDR3 region has the DNA TGTGCCAGCAGCGCGGACACTAATCAGCCCCAGCATTTT. The chain combines TRBV21-1 with TRBJ1-5; the table's D call, TRBD1, was not checked against the DNA. TRBV21-1 is a recognized pseudogene. The CDR3 totals 13 residues.

The chain recombines TRBV29-1 with TRBJ1-2; 7 bases are shared with TRBD1. CDR1 SQVTM and CDR2 ANQGSEA come from the germline V gene. With V trimmed by 2 bases and J by 4 bases, 10 bases remained unmatched. This CDR3 is 15 amino acids long. CDR3 sequence reads: CSVEREGQSPYGYTF. In DNA form, the CDR3 reads TGCAGCGTTGAAAGAGAGGGACAGTCCCCCTATGGCTACACCTTC.

This chain connects TRBV24-1 to TRBJ2-1, with 7 bases that match TRBD2. The V and J ends lost 3 bases and 1 base, in that order; junction bases with no gene match: 11. The CDR3 has 18 residues. Germline lookup yields CDR1 KGHDR and CDR2 SFDVKD. The CDR3, as DNA: TGTGCCACCAGTGATCATGAAAGGGACGGGGGGTCCTACAATGAGCAGTTCTTC. This gives the protein CATSDHERDGGSYNEQFF.

The chain combines TRBV14 with TRBJ2-2, with TRBD1 matching over 9 bases. J lost 6 bases, V lost 3 bases, and 8 bases had no gene match. The CDR3 is 16 amino acids. CDR1 SGHDN and CDR2 FVKESK come from the germline V gene. The CDR3 protein is CASSQAGTGLAGELFF. In DNA, the CDR3 is TGTGCCAGCAGCCAGGCCGGGACAGGGTTAGCCGGGGAGCTGTTTTTT.

The chain has TRBV29-1 and TRBJ2-7; possible D gene TRBD1, 6 bases. The length of the CDR3 is 12 residues. Trimming removed 7 bases from V and 7 bases from J, with 17 bases in between. CDR1 is SQVTM, CDR2 ANQGSEA, per germline. The CDR3 region has the DNA TGCAGCGCCAAGATACAGGGTCTTGAGCAGTACTTC. Amino acid sequence: CSAKIQGLEQYF.

The rearrangement links TRBV27 to TRBJ2-1, with 10 bases aligning to TRBD2. CDR3 size: 16 residues. Germline V lookup: CDR1 MNHEY, CDR2 SMNVEV (reference sequence). With 2 bases clipped from V and 8 bases from J, the junction kept 9 bases outside the gene matches. In nucleotides, the CDR3 is TGTGCCAGCAGTTTAGTGGCTAGCGGGAGAAGGTATGAGCAGTTCTTC. Translated, it gives CASSLVASGRRYEQFF.

This chain uses TRBV5-6 with TRBJ1-1, with a possible D match to TRBD1 (5 bases). This CDR3 contains 15 residues. Trimming cost V 1 base and J 0 bases, with 10 bases left between them. Germline V CDR1 and CDR2: SGHDT, YYEEEE. The CDR3 here is CASSLFETVNTEAFF. The CDR3 DNA reads TGTGCCAGCAGCTTGTTTGAGACAGTGAACACTGAAGCTTTCTTT.

In this sample, this clone turned up once. The J gene is TRBJ2-7, the V gene TRBV4-2; the D gene is possibly TRBD1 (6 bases). Trimming left V 5 bases short and J 3 bases short, with 14 bases between. This CDR3 contains 14 residues. Germline CDR1 reads LGHNA; CDR2 reads YNFKEQ. The DNA of the CDR3 is TGTGCCAGCAGCACTACAGGGTTAAGCTACGAGCAGTACTTC. Translating it yields CASSTTGLSYEQYF.

The V call is TRBV25-1, the J call TRBJ2-5, with D tentatively TRBD1 (5 bases). V lost 5 bases and J lost 5, with 18 bases in between. The germline CDR1 and CDR2 sequences are MGHDK and SYGVNS. The CDR3 is 15 residues long. In DNA, the CDR3 is TGTGCCAGCAGTCCTATCGCAGGGCTTGGGGAGACCCAGTACTTC. This translates into CASSPIAGLGETQYF.